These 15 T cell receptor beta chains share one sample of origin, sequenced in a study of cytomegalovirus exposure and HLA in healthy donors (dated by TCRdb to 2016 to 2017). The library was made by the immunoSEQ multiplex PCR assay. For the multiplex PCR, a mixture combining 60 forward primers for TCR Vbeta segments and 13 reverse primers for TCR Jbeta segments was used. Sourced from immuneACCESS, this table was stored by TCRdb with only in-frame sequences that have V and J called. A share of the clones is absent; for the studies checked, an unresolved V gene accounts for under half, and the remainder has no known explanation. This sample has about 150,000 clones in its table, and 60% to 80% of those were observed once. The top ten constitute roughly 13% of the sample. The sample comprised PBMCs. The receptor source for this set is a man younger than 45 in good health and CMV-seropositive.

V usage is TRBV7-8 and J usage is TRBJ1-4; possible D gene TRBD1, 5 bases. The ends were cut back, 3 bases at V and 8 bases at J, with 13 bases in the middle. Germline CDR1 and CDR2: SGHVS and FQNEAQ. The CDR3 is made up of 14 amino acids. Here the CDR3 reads CASSFRQGGEKLFF. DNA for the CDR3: TGTGCCAGCAGCTTCCGGCAGGGAGGGGAAAAACTGTTTTTT.

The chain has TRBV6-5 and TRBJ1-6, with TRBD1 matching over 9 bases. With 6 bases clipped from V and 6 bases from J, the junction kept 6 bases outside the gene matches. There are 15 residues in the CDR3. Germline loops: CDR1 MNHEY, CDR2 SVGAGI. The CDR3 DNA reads TGTGCCAGCAGGTCCGGGACAGGGCGTAATTCACCCCTCCACTTT. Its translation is CASRSGTGRNSPLHF.

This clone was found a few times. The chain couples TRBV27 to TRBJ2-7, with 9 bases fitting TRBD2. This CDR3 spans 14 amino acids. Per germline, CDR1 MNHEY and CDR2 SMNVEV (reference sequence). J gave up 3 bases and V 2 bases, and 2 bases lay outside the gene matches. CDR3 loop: CASSLGSGSYEQYF. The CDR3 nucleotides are TGTGCCAGCAGTTTAGGTAGCGGGAGCTACGAGCAGTACTTC.

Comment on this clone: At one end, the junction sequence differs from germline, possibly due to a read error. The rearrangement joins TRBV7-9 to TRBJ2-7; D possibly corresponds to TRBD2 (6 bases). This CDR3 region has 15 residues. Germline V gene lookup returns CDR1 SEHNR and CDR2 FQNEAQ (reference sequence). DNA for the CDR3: TGTTCCAGCAGCTTAGCTTGGGACTCAGATTACGAGCAGTACTTC. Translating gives CSSSLAWDSDYEQYF.

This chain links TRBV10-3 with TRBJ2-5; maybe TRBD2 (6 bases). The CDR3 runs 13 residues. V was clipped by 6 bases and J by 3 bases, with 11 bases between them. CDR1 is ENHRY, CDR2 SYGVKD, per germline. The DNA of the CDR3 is TGTGCCATCAGGGGACTGTCCGAAGAGACCCAGTACTTC. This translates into CAIRGLSEETQYF.

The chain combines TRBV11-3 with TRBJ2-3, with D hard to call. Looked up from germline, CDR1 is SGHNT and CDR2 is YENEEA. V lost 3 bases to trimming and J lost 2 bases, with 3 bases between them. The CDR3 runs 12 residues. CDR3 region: CASSFHTDTQYF. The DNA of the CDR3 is TGTGCCAGCAGCTTCCACACAGATACGCAGTATTTT.

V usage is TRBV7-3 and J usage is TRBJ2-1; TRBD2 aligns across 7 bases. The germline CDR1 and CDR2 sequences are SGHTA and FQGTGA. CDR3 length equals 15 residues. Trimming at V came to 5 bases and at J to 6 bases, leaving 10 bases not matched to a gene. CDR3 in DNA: TGTGCCAGCAGCCCCCGTCGAGGCGGGAGCAATGAGCAGTTCTTC. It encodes CASSPRRGGSNEQFF.

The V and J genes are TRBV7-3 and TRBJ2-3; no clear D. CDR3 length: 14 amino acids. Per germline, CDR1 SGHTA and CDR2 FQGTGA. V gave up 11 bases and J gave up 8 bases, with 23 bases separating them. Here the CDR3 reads CASSPLVSSVTQYF. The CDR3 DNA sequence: TGTGCCTCCTCCCCCCTAGTCAGTTCGGTTACGCAGTATTTT.

The CDR3 loop is CASSQPTTGSYGYTF. As DNA, the CDR3 is TGCGCCAGCAGCCAACCGACGACAGGGAGCTATGGCTACACCTTC. The V call is TRBV4-1, the J call TRBJ1-2; the match to TRBD1 covers 7 bases. Germline assignment: CDR1 MGHRA and CDR2 YSYEKL. This CDR3 contains 15 residues. Trimming cost V 2 bases and J 4 bases; bases outside gene matches: 7.

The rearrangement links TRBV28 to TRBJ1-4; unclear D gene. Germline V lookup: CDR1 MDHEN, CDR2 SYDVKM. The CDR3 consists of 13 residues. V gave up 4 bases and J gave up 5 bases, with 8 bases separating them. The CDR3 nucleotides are TGTGCCAGCAGTTCCCACCTAAATGAAAAACTGTTTTTT. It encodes CASSSHLNEKLFF.

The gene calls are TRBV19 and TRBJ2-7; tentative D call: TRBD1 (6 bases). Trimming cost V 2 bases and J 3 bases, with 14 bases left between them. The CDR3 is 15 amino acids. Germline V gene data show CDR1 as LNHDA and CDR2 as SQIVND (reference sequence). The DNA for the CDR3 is TGTGCCAGTAGTATAAAGGGTGGCAGGGGCTACGAGCAGTACTTC. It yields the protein CASSIKGGRGYEQYF.

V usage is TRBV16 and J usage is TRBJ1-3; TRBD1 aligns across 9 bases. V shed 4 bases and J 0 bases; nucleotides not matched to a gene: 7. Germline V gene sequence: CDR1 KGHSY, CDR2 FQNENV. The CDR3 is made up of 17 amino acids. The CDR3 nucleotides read TGTGCCAGCAGCCGGGGCCGGACAGGGGCCTCTGGAAACACCATATATTTT. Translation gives CASSRGRTGASGNTIYF.

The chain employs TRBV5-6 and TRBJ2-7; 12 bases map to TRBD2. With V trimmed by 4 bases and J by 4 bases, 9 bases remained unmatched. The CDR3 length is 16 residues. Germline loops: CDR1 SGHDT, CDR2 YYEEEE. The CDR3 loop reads CASSGMILAGGYEQYF. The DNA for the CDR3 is TGTGCCAGCAGCGGAATGATACTAGCGGGAGGTTACGAGCAGTACTTC.

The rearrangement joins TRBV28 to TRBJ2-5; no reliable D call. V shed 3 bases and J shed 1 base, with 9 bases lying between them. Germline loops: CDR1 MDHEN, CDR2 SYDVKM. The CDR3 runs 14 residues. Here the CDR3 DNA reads TGTGCCAGCAGTTTTGTAGGAGCCCAAGAGACCCAGTACTTC. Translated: CASSFVGAQETQYF. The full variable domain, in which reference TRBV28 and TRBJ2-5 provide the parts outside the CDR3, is DVKVTQSSRYLVKRTGEKVFLECVQDMDHENMFWYRQDPGLGLRLIYFSYDVKMKEKGDIPEGYSVSREKKERFSLILESASTNQTSMYLCASSFVGAQETQYFGPGTRLLVL.

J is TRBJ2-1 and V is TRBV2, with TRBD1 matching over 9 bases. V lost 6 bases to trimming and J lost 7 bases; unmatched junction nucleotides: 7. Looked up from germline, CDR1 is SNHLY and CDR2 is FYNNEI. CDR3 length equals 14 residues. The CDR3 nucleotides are TGTGCCAGCAGGGGACAGGGAGCGTTGAATGAGCAGTTCTTC. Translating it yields CASRGQGALNEQFF.